The present entry profiles one TCR beta chain with its context. Its antigen is unidentified. Deletions cut 3 bases from V and 3 bases from J, with 15 bases between. In germline, CDR1 is MNHNY, CDR2 SVGAGI (reference sequence). This CDR3 is built from 15 residues. This sample was included in a study of cytomegalovirus exposure and HLA in healthy donors. Study conclusions and caveats: Cytomegalovirus status was reportedly diagnosed by the classifier with high specificity and sensitivity.

Clones were sequenced by immunoSEQ multiplex PCR, and TCRdb holds only the in-frame ones, with some missing. The sample contains roughly 60,000 clones, 90% to 96% of which appear only once. The source is a woman aged 18-30 years in good health and CMV-seronegative. Sequences were obtained from PBMCs. The gene calls are TRBV6-6 and TRBJ2-7, with D perhaps TRBD1 (6 bases). The CDR3 reads CASSYPAQGHYEQYF. The CDR3 region has the DNA TGTGCCAGCAGTTATCCCGCACAGGGCCACTACGAGCAGTACTTC.